The 5 T cell receptor beta chains given below trace back to one sample, sequenced in a study of siplizumab effects on memory and regulatory T cells. The repertoire was sequenced with immunoSEQ multiplex PCR; TCRdb's copy has only in-frame clones and lacks some. This table holds about 40,000 clones, more than 70% found once. The specimen was naive CD4+ T cells sorted from blood. These TCRs come from a human donor in good health.

The chain is built from TRBV19 and TRBJ1-5; unclear D gene. The CDR3 runs to 13 residues. Trimming stripped 0 bases from V and 5 bases from J, with 5 bases between. CDR1 is LNHDA, CDR2 SQIVND, per germline (reference sequence). CDR3 nucleotides: TGTGCCAGTAGTATAGATCTCCATCAGCCCCAGCATTTT. Amino acid sequence: CASSIDLHQPQHF.

V and J are TRBV2 and TRBJ2-3; TRBD2 matches at 11 bases. Losses at the gene ends were 7 bases for V and 4 bases for J; bases not matched to a gene: 10. Per the germline V gene, CDR1 is SNHLY and CDR2 is FYNNEI. This CDR3 is built from 16 residues. For the CDR3, the DNA is TGTGCCAGCACTTTAGCGGGGGGGCGAGAAGCAGATACGCAGTATTTT. This codes for CASTLAGGREADTQYF.

The rearrangement uses TRBV7-9 and TRBJ2-1; possible D gene TRBD2, 7 bases. In germline, CDR1 is SEHNR, CDR2 FQNEAQ (reference sequence). This CDR3 is built from 12 residues. The V end was cut by 8 bases, the J end by 8 bases, with 13 bases between. CDR3 in DNA: TGTGCCAGCCGAGGGGAGGGGGATGAGCAGTTCTTC. Amino acid sequence: CASRGEGDEQFF.

This chain uses TRBV19 with TRBJ1-5, with 9 nucleotides matching TRBD1. This CDR3 is 15 amino acids long. CDR1 is LNHDA, CDR2 SQIVND, per germline (reference sequence). V lost 6 bases, J lost 4 bases, and 7 bases stayed unmatched. The CDR3 DNA sequence: TGTGCCAGTAGGCACGACAGGGGGAAAAATCAGCCCCAGCATTTT. Translating it yields CASRHDRGKNQPQHF.

This chain connects TRBV19 to TRBJ1-1; TRBD1 agrees at 7 bases. Trimming removed 5 bases from V and 4 bases from J; junction bases left unmatched: 7. The CDR3 has 14 amino acids. Germline CDR1 is LNHDA and CDR2 is SQIVND (reference sequence). The CDR3 loop is CASSVTGDGTEAFF. In DNA form, the CDR3 reads TGTGCCAGTAGTGTTACAGGGGATGGCACTGAAGCTTTCTTT.